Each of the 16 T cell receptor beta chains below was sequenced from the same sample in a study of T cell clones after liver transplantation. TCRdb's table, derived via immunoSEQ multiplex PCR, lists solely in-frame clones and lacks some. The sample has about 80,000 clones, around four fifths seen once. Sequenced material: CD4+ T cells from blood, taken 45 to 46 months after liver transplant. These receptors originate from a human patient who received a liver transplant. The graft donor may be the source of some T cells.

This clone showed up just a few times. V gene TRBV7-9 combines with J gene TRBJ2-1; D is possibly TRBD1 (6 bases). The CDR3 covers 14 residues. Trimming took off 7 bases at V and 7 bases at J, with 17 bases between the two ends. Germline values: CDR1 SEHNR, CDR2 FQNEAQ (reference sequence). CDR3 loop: CASNAVNRANEQFF. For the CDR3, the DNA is TGTGCCAGCAACGCCGTCAACAGGGCAAATGAGCAGTTCTTC. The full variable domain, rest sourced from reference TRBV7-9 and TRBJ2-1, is DTGVSQNPRHKITKRGQNVTFRCDPISEHNRLYWYRQTLGQGPEFLTYFQNEAQLEKSRLLSDRFSAERPKGSFSTLEIQRTEQGDSAMYLCASNAVNRANEQFFGPGTRLTVL.

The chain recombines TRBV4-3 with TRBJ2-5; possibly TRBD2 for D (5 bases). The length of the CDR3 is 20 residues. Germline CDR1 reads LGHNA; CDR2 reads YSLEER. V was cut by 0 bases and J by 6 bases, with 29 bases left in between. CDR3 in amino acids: CASSQEGGQVDFYGEQTQYF. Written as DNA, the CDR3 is TGCGCCAGCAGCCAAGAGGGTGGGCAGGTGGATTTTTACGGGGAACAGACCCAGTACTTC.

This CDR3 reads CASSDQGPGTETQYF. The CDR3 region has the DNA TGTGCCAGCAGTGACCAGGGACCAGGGACAGAGACCCAGTACTTC. The rearrangement links TRBV6-4 to TRBJ2-5; D possibly matches TRBD1 or TRBD2 (5 bases each). CDR3 length: 15 amino acids. The germline V gene encodes CDR1 MRHNA and CDR2 SNTAGT. Trimming left V 2 bases short and J 4 bases short, with 14 bases between.

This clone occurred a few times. The CDR3 region has the DNA TGTGCCAGCACCCCTCGGAGGGTGGTGACTGAAGCTTTCTTT. Protein product: CASTPRRVVTEAFF. The chain uses TRBV28 and TRBJ1-1, with unresolved D. CDR1 and CDR2 from the germline V gene are MDHEN and SYDVKM. The CDR3 has 14 residues. Trimming left V 7 bases short and J 5 bases short, with 17 bases between.

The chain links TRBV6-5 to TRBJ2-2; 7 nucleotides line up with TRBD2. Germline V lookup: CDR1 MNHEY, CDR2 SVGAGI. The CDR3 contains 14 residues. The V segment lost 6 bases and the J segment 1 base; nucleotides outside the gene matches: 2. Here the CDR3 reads CASRPSGNTGELFF. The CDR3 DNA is TGTGCCAGCAGACCTAGCGGGAACACCGGGGAGCTGTTTTTT.

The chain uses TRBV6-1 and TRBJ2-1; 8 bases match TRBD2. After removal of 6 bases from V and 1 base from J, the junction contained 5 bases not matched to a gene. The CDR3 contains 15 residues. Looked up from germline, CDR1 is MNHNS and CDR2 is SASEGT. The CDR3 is CASRPQRESYNEQFF. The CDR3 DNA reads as TGTGCCAGCAGGCCGCAGCGGGAGTCCTACAATGAGCAGTTCTTC.

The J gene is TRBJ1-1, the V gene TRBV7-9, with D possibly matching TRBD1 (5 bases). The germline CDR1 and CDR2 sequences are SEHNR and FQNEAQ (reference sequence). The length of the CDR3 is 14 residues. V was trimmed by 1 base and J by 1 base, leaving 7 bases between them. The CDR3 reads CASSLGGGNTEAFF. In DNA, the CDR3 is TGTGCCAGCAGCTTAGGTGGGGGGAACACTGAAGCTTTCTTT.

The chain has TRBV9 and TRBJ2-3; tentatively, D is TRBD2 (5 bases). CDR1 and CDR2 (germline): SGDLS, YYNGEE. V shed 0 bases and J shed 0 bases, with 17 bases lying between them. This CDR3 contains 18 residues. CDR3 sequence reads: CASSVAVRSGSSTDTQYF. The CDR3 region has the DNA TGTGCCAGCAGCGTAGCAGTGAGGAGCGGATCGAGCACAGATACGCAGTATTTT.

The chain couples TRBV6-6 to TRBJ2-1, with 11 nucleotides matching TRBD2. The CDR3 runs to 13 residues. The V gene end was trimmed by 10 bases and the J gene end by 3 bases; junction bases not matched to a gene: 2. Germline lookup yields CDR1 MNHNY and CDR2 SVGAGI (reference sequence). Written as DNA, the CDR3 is TGTGCCACCCTAGCGGGGGGCTACAATGAGCAGTTCTTC. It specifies CATLAGGYNEQFF.

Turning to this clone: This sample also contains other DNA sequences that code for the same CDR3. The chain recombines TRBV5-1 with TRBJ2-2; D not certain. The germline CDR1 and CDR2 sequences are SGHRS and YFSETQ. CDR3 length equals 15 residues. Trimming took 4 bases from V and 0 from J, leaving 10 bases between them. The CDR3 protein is CASSLDGPNTGELFF. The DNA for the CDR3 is TGCGCCAGCAGCCTGGACGGGCCGAACACCGGGGAGCTGTTTTTT.

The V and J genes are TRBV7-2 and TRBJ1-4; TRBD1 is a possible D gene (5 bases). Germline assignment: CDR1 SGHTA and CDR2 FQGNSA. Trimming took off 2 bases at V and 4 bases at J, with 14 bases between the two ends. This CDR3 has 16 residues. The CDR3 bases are TGTGCCAGCAGCTTATCTGGGGGGAGGATTAATGAAAAACTGTTTTTT. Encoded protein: CASSLSGGRINEKLFF.

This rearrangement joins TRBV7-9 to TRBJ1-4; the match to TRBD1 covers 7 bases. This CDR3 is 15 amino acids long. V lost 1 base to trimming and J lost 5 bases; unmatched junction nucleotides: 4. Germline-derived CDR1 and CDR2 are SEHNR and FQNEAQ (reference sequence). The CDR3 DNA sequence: TGTGCCAGCAGCTTAGGGGCAGGGGGAAATGAAAAACTGTTTTTT. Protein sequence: CASSLGAGGNEKLFF.

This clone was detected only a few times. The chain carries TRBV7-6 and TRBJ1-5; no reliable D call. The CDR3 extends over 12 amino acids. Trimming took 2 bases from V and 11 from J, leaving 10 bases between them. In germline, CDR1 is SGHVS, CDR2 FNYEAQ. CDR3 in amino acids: CASSLWRGAQHF. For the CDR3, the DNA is TGTGCCAGCAGCTTATGGCGGGGAGCCCAGCATTTT.

The CDR3 loop is CASSPLGPVEKLFF. CDR3 bases: TGTGCCAGCAGTCCCCTCGGACCGGTGGAAAAACTGTTTTTT. The rearrangement joins TRBV6-5 to TRBJ1-4; no firm D call. Germline V lookup: CDR1 MNHEY, CDR2 SVGAGI. The CDR3 contains 14 residues. Trimming removed 5 bases at V and 8 bases at J, with 15 bases between.

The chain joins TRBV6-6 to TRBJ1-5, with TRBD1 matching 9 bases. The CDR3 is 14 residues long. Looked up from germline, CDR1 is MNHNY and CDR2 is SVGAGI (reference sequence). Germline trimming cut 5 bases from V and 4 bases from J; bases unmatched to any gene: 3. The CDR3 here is CASSKGQGNQPQHF. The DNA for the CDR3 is TGTGCCAGCAGTAAGGGACAGGGAAATCAGCCCCAGCATTTT.

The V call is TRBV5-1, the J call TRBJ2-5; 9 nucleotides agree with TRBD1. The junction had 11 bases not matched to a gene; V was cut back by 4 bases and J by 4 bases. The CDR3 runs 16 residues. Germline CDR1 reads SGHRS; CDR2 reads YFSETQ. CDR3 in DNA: TGCGCCAGCAGCCCGTTACAGGGGGCGGAGGTAGAGACCCAGTACTTC. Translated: CASSPLQGAEVETQYF.